The 32 T cell receptor beta chains below all came from one sample that was sequenced in a study of breast tumors, draining lymph nodes, adjacent tissues. The lymph nodes were axillary draining lymph nodes from breast cancer patients. TCRdb reanalysed the multiplex PCR reads using MiXCR and keeps one entry per CDR3 protein. Of 180,000 or so distinct CDR3 sequences in the sample, roughly a third were seen once. The specimen sequenced was axillary lymph node tissue. The receptors were gathered from a female donor with breast cancer. Some clones in this sample may be carry-over from other donors' samples.

In this sample, this clonotype turned up many times. The rearrangement links TRBV30 to TRBJ2-2; D ambiguous. CDR1 is GTSNPN and CDR2 is SVGIG in the germline V gene (reference sequence). The CDR3 has 15 residues. The V gene lost 1 base and the J gene lost 7 bases, with 16 bases spanning the gap. This chain's CDR3 is CAWSDGQPSGGELFF. For the CDR3, the DNA is TGTGCCTGGAGTGACGGCCAACCCTCAGGCGGGGAGCTGTTTTTT.

This clonotype was seen many times. V is TRBV28 and J is TRBJ2-3, with D possibly being TRBD2 (6 bases). The CDR3 loop spans 16 amino acids. The germline V gene encodes CDR1 MDHEN and CDR2 SYDVKM. Trimming cost V 5 bases and J 2 bases, with 17 bases left between them. In nucleotides, the CDR3 is TGTGCCAGCAGTATGGGACTGCGGACGTCCACAGATACGCAGTATTTT. Translated, it gives CASSMGLRTSTDTQYF.

This clonotype was seen only once. One base away lies a much larger clone, so this may be a sequencing read error. The chain joins TRBV6-5 to TRBJ1-2, with unresolved D. The CDR3 contains 14 residues. Trimming took off 6 bases at V and 7 bases at J, with 18 bases between the two ends. The germline gives CDR1 MNHEY, CDR2 SVGAGI. The CDR3 DNA reads as TGTGCCAGCAGCCAAATCCCAAGCAGATCTGGCTACACCTTC. Translating gives CASSQIPSRSGYTF.

The sample holds many counts of this clonotype. CDR3 protein: CASSLGGAPSYNEQFF. The CDR3 DNA sequence: TGCGCCAGCAGCTTGGGGGGGGCCCCCTCCTACAATGAGCAGTTCTTC. V gene TRBV5-1 combines with J gene TRBJ2-1; perhaps D is TRBD1 or TRBD2 (6 bases each). CDR1 SGHRS and CDR2 YFSETQ come from the germline V gene. V was cut by 0 bases and J by 0 bases, with 10 bases left in between. The CDR3 is 16 residues long.

This clonotype came up many times. The chain's CDR3 is CASTQGQGTYYEQYF. CDR3 bases: TGCGCCAGCACCCAAGGACAGGGGACTTACTACGAGCAGTACTTC. The chain is built from TRBV5-1 and TRBJ2-7; TRBD1 aligns across 9 bases. V lost 6 bases, J lost 3 bases, and 10 bases stayed unmatched. The CDR3 length is 15 residues. Germline V gives CDR1 SGHRS, CDR2 YFSETQ.

This clonotype came up many times. J is TRBJ2-7 and V is TRBV5-1; 8 positions match TRBD1. After removal of 6 bases from V and 5 bases from J, the junction contained 4 bases not matched to a gene. Germline CDR1 reads SGHRS; CDR2 reads YFSETQ. The CDR3 spans 12 residues. The CDR3 coding sequence is TGCGCCAGCACCCCGGACAGGGACGAGCAGTACTTC. Encoded protein: CASTPDRDEQYF.

In this sample, this clonotype turned up a few times. The chain links TRBV27 to TRBJ2-3; the D is unclear. CDR1 MNHEY and CDR2 SMNVEV come from the germline V gene (reference sequence). This CDR3 contains 16 residues. Trimming cost V 0 bases and J 1 base, with 11 bases left between them. The CDR3 region is CASSLSAGAGTDTQYF. CDR3 coding DNA: TGTGCCAGCAGTTTATCGGCCGGAGCTGGCACAGATACGCAGTATTTT.

The chain combines TRBV11-3 with TRBJ1-6; TRBD1 matches 8 bases. This CDR3 is 15 amino acids long. V gave up 4 bases and J gave up 8 bases; unmatched junction bases: 7. Germline CDR1 is SGHNT and CDR2 is YENEEA. The CDR3 loop reads CASSSRGLSYSPLHF. CDR3 in DNA: TGTGCCAGCAGCTCCAGGGGGCTGAGTTATTCACCCCTCCACTTT.

This clonotype occurred many times. The chain carries TRBV3-1 and TRBJ2-7; 10 nucleotides agree with TRBD1. The ends lost 3 bases at V and 5 bases at J; junction bases unmatched: 10. Looked up from germline, CDR1 is LGHDT and CDR2 is YNNKEL (reference sequence). The CDR3 covers 16 residues. The CDR3 loop reads CASSHAYRDRGDEQYF. The CDR3 nucleotides read TGTGCCAGCAGCCACGCTTACAGGGACAGGGGAGACGAGCAGTACTTC.

This clonotype was seen a single time. The rearrangement uses TRBV3-1 and TRBJ1-3; 7 positions agree with TRBD1. The germline V gene encodes CDR1 LGHDT and CDR2 YNNKEL (reference sequence). The CDR3 is 20 amino acids. CDR3 amino acids: CAGSQDWETGSHSSGNTIYF. Written as DNA, the CDR3 is TGTGCTGGCAGCCAAGATTGGGAGACAGGGTCCCACTCCTCTGGAAACACCATATATTTT. The variable domain in full, with the rest retrieved from reference TRBV3-1 and TRBJ1-3, is DTAVSQTPKYLVTQMGNDKSIKCEQNLGHDTMYWYKQDSKKFLKIMFSYNNKELIINETVPNRFSPKSPDKAHLNLHINSLELGDSAVYFCAGSQDWETGSHSSGNTIYFGEGSWLTVV.

This clonotype occurred many times. The chain joins TRBV6-1 to TRBJ2-7, with 9 bases fitting TRBD2. This CDR3 spans 15 amino acids. Trimming at V came to 1 base and at J to 1 base, leaving 2 bases not matched to a gene. Germline CDR1 and CDR2: MNHNS and SASEGT. The CDR3: CASSEEREVSYEQYF. CDR3 nucleotides: TGTGCCAGCAGTGAAGAGCGGGAGGTTTCCTACGAGCAGTACTTC.

Comment on this clonotype: A clone one base away is much larger, so this may be a read error. The gene calls are TRBV27 and TRBJ2-2, with 8 bases fitting TRBD1. The CDR3 runs 14 residues. The V gene's germline CDR1 is MNHEY and CDR2 SMNVEV (reference sequence). The DNA of the CDR3 is TGTGCCAGCAGAGACCACAGGGGGACCGGGGAGCAGTTTTTT. Protein: CASRDHRGTGEQFF.

This clonotype was detected many times. J is TRBJ2-6 and V is TRBV7-6; D is unresolved. CDR1 is SGHVS, CDR2 FNYEAQ, per germline. This CDR3 comprises 14 residues. V was cut by 3 bases and J by 4 bases, with 7 bases left in between. The CDR3 region has the DNA TGTGCCAGCAGCTTCGGAGTCGGGGCCAACGTCCTGACTTTC. Its translation: CASSFGVGANVLTF.

There are many counts of this clonotype. V gene TRBV12-3 or TRBV12-4 combines with J gene TRBJ2-7, with 9 nucleotides matching TRBD1. The CDR3 contains 15 residues. J was trimmed by 5 bases and V by 6 bases; bases with no gene match: 11. The CDR3 region has the DNA TGTGCCAGCAGGGACAACAGGGGGCGAGGGGACGAGCAGTACTTC. Amino acids: CASRDNRGRGDEQYF.

A note on this clonotype: A much larger clonotype is one base distant, so this may be a read error. V usage is TRBV3-1 and J usage is TRBJ1-4; no firm D call. The CDR3 extends over 15 amino acids. The germline V gene encodes CDR1 LGHDT and CDR2 YNNKEL (reference sequence). The ends were cut back, 3 bases at V and 4 bases at J, with 12 bases in the middle. This chain's CDR3 is CASSHGLGVNEKLFF. The DNA of the CDR3 is TGTGCCAGCAGCCATGGACTTGGTGTTAATGAAAAACTGTTTTTT.

V and J are TRBV9 and TRBJ2-7; D may be TRBD1 (8 bases). The CDR3 consists of 15 residues. V was clipped by 4 bases and J by 5 bases, with 19 bases between them. CDR1 and CDR2 from the germline V gene are SGDLS and YYNGEE. The CDR3 DNA follows: TGTGCCAGCAGCTTAACAGGGGGGGGAAGGGACGAGCAGTACTTC. It encodes CASSLTGGGRDEQYF.

V is TRBV27 and J is TRBJ2-1; maybe TRBD2 (6 bases). Germline CDR1 reads MNHEY; CDR2 reads SMNVEV (reference sequence). The CDR3 covers 13 residues. Trimming cost V 4 bases and J 6 bases, with 10 bases left between them. CDR3 region: CASSSGARNEQFF. The CDR3 DNA reads TGTGCCAGCAGTTCGGGAGCCCGCAATGAGCAGTTCTTC.

In its sample, this clonotype was seen many times. The chain has TRBV6-1 and TRBJ2-7, with 13 nucleotides matching TRBD2. V was clipped by 5 bases and J by 4 bases; unmatched bases: 11. Germline values: CDR1 MNHNS, CDR2 SASEGT. The CDR3 totals 17 residues. In DNA, the CDR3 is TGTGCCAGCAGTCCGGTTGGAGCGGGACTAGCGGGATACGAGCAGTACTTC. Translation gives CASSPVGAGLAGYEQYF.

In this sample, this clonotype turned up many times. V usage is TRBV9 and J usage is TRBJ2-1; D not certain. Germline CDR1 and CDR2: SGDLS and YYNGEE. This CDR3 is 15 amino acids long. V lost 0 bases and J lost 3, with 10 bases in between. This CDR3 reads CASSVEGPHYNEQFF. The DNA of the CDR3 is TGTGCCAGCAGCGTAGAAGGCCCCCACTACAATGAGCAGTTCTTC.

Only a few counts were recorded for this clonotype. A read error is possible here, since a much larger clone lies one base away. This chain links TRBV5-5 with TRBJ2-7; 7 bases match TRBD1. The V and J ends lost 4 bases and 5 bases, in that order; junction bases with no gene match: 9. The V gene's germline CDR1 is SGHKS and CDR2 YYEKEE (reference sequence). The CDR3 runs to 14 residues. Here the CDR3 reads CASSQGTASNEQYF. CDR3 coding DNA: TGTGCCAGCAGCCAAGGGACAGCGTCGAACGAGCAGTACTTC.

This clonotype occurred many times. J is TRBJ1-5 and V is TRBV18; no reliable D call. The length of the CDR3 is 13 residues. Trimming cost V 6 bases and J 3 bases, with 9 bases left between them. The V gene's germline CDR1 is KGHSH and CDR2 LQKENI. For the CDR3, the DNA is TGTGCCAGCTCCTCCCTTCCCAATCAGCCCCAGCATTTT. Protein product: CASSSLPNQPQHF.

This clonotype was observed at least ten times. The chain has TRBV20-1 and TRBJ2-7; D is undetermined. V lost 0 bases, J lost 6 bases, and 15 bases lay in between. The CDR3 is 14 amino acids. Germline loops: CDR1 DFQATT, CDR2 SNEGSKA (reference sequence). The CDR3, as DNA: TGCAGTGCTAGAGACCCCTCTCGGGTAGTCGAGCAGTACTTC. This sequence encodes CSARDPSRVVEQYF.

With respect to this clonotype: A read error may be the cause here, since a much bigger clone is one base away. The V call is TRBV5-1, the J call TRBJ2-5; 11 nucleotides agree with TRBD1. Per germline, CDR1 SGHRS and CDR2 YFSETQ. The CDR3 extends over 14 amino acids. In nucleotides, the CDR3 is TGCGCCAGCTCCGGACAGGGGGCACAAGACACCCAGTACTTC. Translation gives CASSGQGAQDTQYF.

This clonotype has ten or more counts. The rearrangement links TRBV7-9 to TRBJ2-3; the D gene is possibly TRBD2 (5 bases). V was clipped by 8 bases and J by 2 bases, with 14 bases between them. CDR3 length: 14 amino acids. Germline V gene sequence: CDR1 SEHNR, CDR2 FQNEAQ (reference sequence). This CDR3 is CASGAWGATDTQYF. The CDR3 coding sequence is TGTGCCAGCGGAGCCTGGGGAGCCACAGATACGCAGTATTTT.

There are many counts of this clonotype. The J gene is TRBJ2-3, the V gene TRBV19; 7 bases agree with TRBD1. The CDR3 consists of 15 residues. From germline, CDR1 is LNHDA and CDR2 SQIVND (reference sequence). Losses at the gene ends were 8 bases for V and 4 bases for J; bases not matched to a gene: 12. CDR3 DNA: TGTGCCAGTCGAGGGGGCGAGAGACTGCCAGATACGCAGTATTTT. Translating gives CASRGGERLPDTQYF.

The rearrangement joins TRBV6-5 to TRBJ2-1, with 7 bases that match TRBD2. The CDR3 totals 14 residues. V shed 7 bases and J 4 bases; nucleotides not matched to a gene: 7. CDR1 MNHEY and CDR2 SVGAGI come from the germline V gene. This chain's CDR3 is CASTEREKYNEQFF. As DNA, the CDR3 is TGTGCCAGCACGGAGCGGGAAAAGTACAATGAGCAGTTCTTC.

This clonotype was observed many times. The chain joins TRBV3-1 to TRBJ2-1, with TRBD2 matching over 9 bases. CDR3 length: 14 residues. Germline trimming cut 1 base from V and 9 bases from J; bases unmatched to any gene: 4. Germline assignment: CDR1 LGHDT and CDR2 YNNKEL (reference sequence). CDR3 in amino acids: CASSQVEAGGEQFF. Here the CDR3 DNA reads TGTGCCAGCAGCCAAGTCGAAGCGGGAGGTGAGCAGTTCTTC.

This sequence joins TRBV10-3 and TRBJ1-4; D is unresolved. This CDR3 is 12 amino acids long. The germline V and J ends were trimmed by 3 bases and 8 bases, with 7 bases remaining between them. In germline, CDR1 is ENHRY, CDR2 SYGVKD. In DNA, the CDR3 is TGTGCCATCAGTGAAGAAGCGGAAAAACTGTTTTTT. Translated, it gives CAISEEAEKLFF.

J is TRBJ1-1 and V is TRBV12-3 or TRBV12-4; D is unclear. The CDR3 has 13 residues. V was cut by 7 bases and J by 1 base, with 10 bases left in between. The chain's CDR3 is CASTWSSNTEAFF. The CDR3, as DNA: TGTGCCAGCACCTGGAGCTCGAACACTGAAGCTTTCTTT.

This clonotype was counted at least ten times. This sequence joins TRBV13 and TRBJ2-7; 7 bases align to TRBD2. The ends lost 2 bases at V and 6 bases at J; junction bases unmatched: 10. CDR1 is PRHDT, CDR2 FYEKMQ, per germline (reference sequence). CDR3 length: 15 residues. The CDR3 DNA reads as TGTGCCAGCAGCTTACGCTCCCAGCGGGGCCTCGAGCAGTACTTC. This sequence encodes CASSLRSQRGLEQYF. The whole variable domain, remainder taken from reference TRBV13 and TRBJ2-7, is AAGVIQSPRHLIKEKRETATLKCYPIPRHDTVYWYQQGPGQDPQFLISFYEKMQSDKGSIPDRFSAQQFSDYHSELNMSSLELGDSALYFCASSLRSQRGLEQYFGPGTRLTVT.

This clonotype was counted once. A read error may explain this, as a much larger clone is one base away. The V call is TRBV5-4, the J call TRBJ2-2; D unclear. The CDR3 has 16 residues. V was trimmed by 0 bases and J by 2 bases, leaving 11 bases between them. Germline V gene sequence: CDR1 SGHNT, CDR2 YYREEE (reference sequence). The CDR3 DNA sequence: TGTGCCAGCAGCTTGGTTGCAGCGTTAAACACCGGGGAGCTGTTTTTT. Its translation: CASSLVAALNTGELFF.

The chain has TRBV20-1 and TRBJ2-5, with 8 bases aligning to TRBD2. Germline trimming cut 3 bases from V and 4 bases from J; bases unmatched to any gene: 4. Germline V CDR1 and CDR2: DFQATT, SNEGSKA (reference sequence). CDR3 length: 13 residues. The CDR3 here is CSARRAGVETQYF. CDR3 nucleotide sequence: TGCAGTGCTAGGAGAGCGGGGGTAGAGACCCAGTACTTC.